This TCR beta chain was captured by sequencing in a study of technical replicates of blood from a few donors. Method: immunoSEQ multiplex PCR; TCRdb's copy keeps in-frame clones and lacks some. This sample carries some 70,000 clones, nearly 98% of them seen once, and the ten largest clones take about 0.3%. CDR1 is SNHLY and CDR2 is FYNNEI in the germline V gene. The J segment lost 8 bases and the V segment lost 7 bases, leaving 13 bases of the junction unmatched. The CDR3 has 16 residues. The sample comprised T cells isolated from PBMCs. The chain links TRBV2 to TRBJ2-1; 11 bases agree with TRBD1. This receptor was obtained from a human donor in good health. CDR3 sequence reads: CASMGRDRGIADEQFF. CDR3 DNA: TGTGCCAGCATGGGGCGGGACAGGGGGATTGCGGATGAGCAGTTCTTC.